This T cell receptor beta chain appears in the sequencing data of a study of cytomegalovirus exposure and HLA in healthy donors. The donors were members of the validation cohort, which comprised about 120 subjects and was separate from the first cohort of 666 subjects. Unmatched junction bases numbered 7, after V lost 6 bases and J lost 2 bases. Germline V gene data show CDR1 as SGHAT and CDR2 as FQNNGV. The CDR3 totals 15 residues. Some clones are missing from TCRdb's copy, which holds only in-frame ones; the method was immunoSEQ multiplex PCR. The data contain tens of thousands of clones, 85% to 95% of them singletons.

The clonotype originates from a man in his late teens or twenties in good health and CMV-seronegative. The rearrangement uses TRBV11-2 and TRBJ1-3, with TRBD1 identical over 7 bases. Source material: PBMCs. CDR3 protein: CASRPTGAAGNTIYF. The CDR3 region has the DNA TGTGCCAGCAGACCCACAGGGGCAGCTGGAAACACCATATATTTT.